This TCR beta chain stems from a study of Ad26.COV2.S vaccination and SARS-CoV-2 variants. The CDR3 length is 14 residues. V dropped 7 bases and J dropped 8; count of bases not matched to a gene: 11. CDR1 and CDR2 (germline): MNHEY, SVGAGI. Treatment indicated: roughly 20 received Ad26.COV2.S at low or high dose, single or two shots; about 5 received placebo; per-sample allocation not given. All samples were drawn on day 63, counting from the first vaccine or placebo injection. Boston hosted the donor, who was an adult aged 18-55 years. Measured with immunoSEQ multiplex PCR; TCRdb has only the in-frame clones, and not every one. The top ten clones hold 1.5% to 2% of a sample with some 410,000 clones, approximately 92% of them seen once.

This clonotype was obtained from a person between 18 and 65 years old who received the Ad26.COV2.S COVID-19 vaccine or a placebo. The source was peripheral blood, collected in a trial of Ad26.COV2.S vaccine versus placebo. This chain uses TRBV6-5 with TRBJ1-2; 9 positions agree with TRBD1. The CDR3 bases are TGTGCCAGCACCGTCGGGACAGGGAGGGAGGGCTACACCTTC. Translating it yields CASTVGTGREGYTF.